This T cell receptor (beta chain) derives from a study of shared clonotypes between healthy human individuals. CD45RO negativity and positive selection for CCR7 defined naive CD8 cells, a population that excluded terminally differentiated effector memory CD45RA+ cells. Each subset's genomic DNA was shared equally among a number of immunoSEQ plates. Sequenced by immunoSEQ multiplex PCR; TCRdb stores in-frame clones only, minus some. This table holds about 2 million clones, less than 95% found once. Study-wide results and caveats: Sharing across four donors was highest in naive CD4 (roughly 5%) and lowest in memory CD8 (approximately 0.4%). Blood alone was sampled, and tissue repertoires likely differ.

The ends lost 4 bases at V and 1 base at J; junction bases unmatched: 9. Germline CDR1 is SGDLS and CDR2 is YYNGEE. The CDR3 consists of 18 residues. For this clone: What it binds is unknown.

Input material: naive CD8+ T cells sorted from blood. The J gene is TRBJ2-2, the V gene TRBV9; 11 nucleotides match TRBD2. The receptor comes from a man younger than 35 in good health. The CDR3 loop reads CASSFNLAGGLNTGELFF. The CDR3 DNA is TGTGCCAGCAGCTTCAATCTAGCGGGAGGTCTGAACACCGGGGAGCTGTTTTTT.